The 16 T cell receptor beta chains given below trace back to one sample, sequenced in a study of vaccination and CD4 T cells after COVID-19. Researchers used the Oncomine TCR Beta short-read assay to sequence DNA from cultured CD4+ T cells. TCRdb re-called the PCR reads with MiXCR, one entry per CDR3 protein. Counted here are around 15,000 distinct CDR3 sequences, 30% occurring once; the ten biggest clones make up roughly a sixth. This sample's treatment: roughly 10-day PBMC culture with coronavirus spike peptide pools or control peptides (ViraFEST assay). These TCRs are of unknown antigen specificity. Sequences were obtained from cultured CD4+ T cells from blood. These receptors all come from a human donor with COVID-19.

This clonotype was found a few times. Here the CDR3 DNA reads TGTGCCAGCGACAGGGAGGGCGATACGCAGTATTTT. It codes for CASDREGDTQYF. V gene TRBV2 combines with J gene TRBJ2-3; either TRBD1 or TRBD2 may fit D (7 bases each). Trimming left V 8 bases short and J 6 bases short, with 12 bases between. The CDR3 extends over 12 amino acids. Germline values: CDR1 SNHLY, CDR2 FYNNEI. Complete variable domain (other parts from reference TRBV2 and TRBJ2-3): EPEVTQTPSHQVTQMGQEVILRCVPISNHLYFYWYRQILGQKVEFLVSFYNNEISEKSEIFDDQFSVERPDGSNFTLKIRSTKLEDSAMYFCASDREGDTQYFGPGTRLTVL.

In this sample, this clonotype turned up a few times. This chain uses TRBV10-3 with TRBJ1-2, with 9 bases fitting TRBD1. Germline V gene sequence: CDR1 ENHRY, CDR2 SYGVKD. Unmatched junction bases numbered 5, after V lost 4 bases and J lost 2 bases. CDR3 size: 15 residues. The CDR3 coding sequence is TGTGCCATCAGTGTTGGGACAGGGAAAAACTATGGCTACACCTTC. Its protein product is CAISVGTGKNYGYTF.

This chain joins TRBV20-1 and TRBJ1-2, with D uncertain. Germline lookup yields CDR1 DFQATT and CDR2 SNEGSKA (reference sequence). The V and J ends lost 4 bases and 6 bases respectively, with 18 bases between them. CDR3 size: 14 residues. The CDR3 here is CSATTRGKGDGYTF. The DNA for the CDR3 is TGCAGTGCTACTACACGGGGAAAAGGCGATGGCTACACCTTC.

This clonotype was observed a single time. The J gene is TRBJ1-4, the V gene TRBV7-3, with unresolved D. The V end was cut by 5 bases, the J end by 8 bases, with 12 bases between. The length of the CDR3 is 13 residues. Germline CDR1 and CDR2: SGHTA and FQGTGA. The CDR3 sequence: CASSPGDGEKLFF. DNA of the CDR3: TGTGCCAGCAGCCCCGGTGACGGGGAAAAACTGTTTTTT.

The chain employs TRBV18 and TRBJ1-2, with TRBD1 as a possible D gene (6 bases). The CDR3 is made up of 13 amino acids. Germline CDR1 KGHSH, CDR2 LQKENI. Trimming pared 3 bases from V and 5 bases from J, leaving 10 bases between. CDR3 sequence reads: CASSPGTTYGYTF. The CDR3 DNA reads TGTGCCAGCTCACCCGGGACAACTTATGGCTACACCTTC.

The V call is TRBV6-1, the J call TRBJ1-5; D perhaps matches TRBD1 (6 bases). The CDR3 is 15 amino acids. V lost 6 bases and J 1 base, leaving 13 bases between the germline ends. Germline CDR1 is MNHNS and CDR2 is SASEGT. CDR3 in amino acids: CASSQGTPSNQPQHF. Written as DNA, the CDR3 is TGTGCCAGCAGCCAGGGGACCCCGAGCAATCAGCCCCAGCATTTT.

This clonotype showed up just a few times. The gene calls are TRBV2 and TRBJ2-7, with TRBD1 identical over 7 bases. Germline trimming cut 6 bases from V and 0 bases from J; bases unmatched to any gene: 5. The CDR3 runs to 14 residues. The V gene's germline CDR1 is SNHLY and CDR2 FYNNEI. The CDR3 sequence: CASRATGISYEQYF. CDR3 coding DNA: TGTGCCAGCAGGGCGACAGGGATCTCCTACGAGCAGTACTTC.

The chain employs TRBV7-6 and TRBJ2-1, with a tentative D call TRBD1 (6 bases). This CDR3 is built from 19 residues. Germline CDR1 is SGHVS and CDR2 is FNYEAQ. The germline V and J ends were trimmed by 1 base and 8 bases, with 27 bases remaining between them. The CDR3 DNA sequence: TGTGCCAGCAGCTTAGTAGCCGGGGCCAATACAGGGTTCGGCTATGAGCAGTTCTTC. Translation: CASSLVAGANTGFGYEQFF.

The gene calls are TRBV4-1 and TRBJ2-1; D ambiguous. The V gene's germline CDR1 is MGHRA and CDR2 YSYEKL. The CDR3 is 14 amino acids. Trimming pared 2 bases from V and 9 bases from J, leaving 14 bases between. CDR3 sequence (DNA): TGCGCCAGCAGCCAACCCGGACGGAAATCTGAGCAGTTCTTC. Its protein product is CASSQPGRKSEQFF.

The CDR3 sequence is CASSYSPGANSYNEQFF. The CDR3 DNA is TGTGCCAGCAGTTACTCTCCGGGAGCTAACTCCTACAATGAGCAGTTCTTC. This sequence joins TRBV6-5 and TRBJ2-1; perhaps TRBD2 as D (6 bases). Trimming pared 0 bases from V and 0 bases from J, leaving 12 bases between. This CDR3 region has 17 residues. In germline, CDR1 is MNHEY, CDR2 SVGAGI.

The chain couples TRBV10-2 to TRBJ2-1; weak D call: TRBD2 (5 bases). The CDR3 sequence is 15 residues long. V gave up 2 bases and J gave up 6 bases, with 14 bases separating them. CDR1 is WSHSY and CDR2 is SAAADI in the germline V gene. The CDR3 spells CASSELARIANEQFF. CDR3 nucleotide sequence: TGCGCCAGCAGTGAGCTAGCAAGGATTGCCAATGAGCAGTTCTTC.

This clonotype was observed a handful of times. V usage is TRBV11-2 and J usage is TRBJ1-1; D call uncertain. The CDR3 totals 14 residues. With 0 bases removed from V and 7 bases from J, the gap between germline ends came to 12 bases. Germline assignment: CDR1 SGHAT and CDR2 FQNNGV. This CDR3 reads CASSLDLVRDEAFF. In DNA form, the CDR3 reads TGTGCCAGCAGCTTAGATTTAGTACGTGATGAAGCTTTCTTT.

This clonotype was recorded a few times. V and J are TRBV9 and TRBJ2-5; tentatively, D is TRBD1 (6 bases). Trimming removed 3 bases from V and 5 bases from J, with 11 bases in between. CDR1 and CDR2 (germline): SGDLS, YYNGEE. This CDR3 spans 13 amino acids. CDR3: CASSAGQFETQYF. The CDR3 region has the DNA TGTGCCAGCAGCGCCGGACAGTTCGAGACCCAGTACTTC.

J is TRBJ1-2 and V is TRBV28; 7 bases match TRBD1. The germline V gene encodes CDR1 MDHEN and CDR2 SYDVKM. Trimming at V came to 6 bases and at J to 0 bases, leaving 7 bases not matched to a gene. This CDR3 is 15 amino acids long. DNA for the CDR3: TGTGCCAGCAGACCCGACAGGGCTGCTAACTATGGCTACACCTTC. Translated, it gives CASRPDRAANYGYTF.

This clonotype has only a few counts. CDR3 in DNA: TGTGCCAGCAGTCCGACAGGGGGCGGGTATGGCTACACCTTC. Amino acid sequence: CASSPTGGGYGYTF. V and J are TRBV6-1 and TRBJ1-2; TRBD1 aligns across 10 bases. The CDR3 sequence is 14 residues long. Germline-derived CDR1 and CDR2 are MNHNS and SASEGT. V shed 5 bases and J 5 bases; nucleotides not matched to a gene: 5.

This clonotype has just a few counts. V gene TRBV4-3 combines with J gene TRBJ1-1, with D possibly matching TRBD1 (5 bases). CDR1 and CDR2 (germline): LGHNA, YSLEER. Trimming pared 0 bases from V and 1 base from J, leaving 9 bases between. The CDR3 has 15 amino acids. The CDR3, as DNA: TGCGCCAGCAGCCAAGAATCAGGGAGGAACACTGAAGCTTTCTTT. Encoded protein: CASSQESGRNTEAFF.